These T cell receptor beta chains were read from a single sample in a study of cytomegalovirus exposure and HLA in healthy donors. Generated by immunoSEQ multiplex PCR, the TCRdb table keeps only in-frame clones and is missing some. The sample records under 250,000 clones, 75% to 90% being singletons. What was sequenced was PBMCs. These receptors were collected from a boy younger than 10 in good health and CMV-seronegative. The CDR3 runs from the conserved cysteine through the conserved F or W. D genes are given only for firm matches. Clone size is given for some rows only: seen once, a few or many times, or a class if the clone is expanded.

d_call j_call v_call clone_size cdr3_nt cdr3_aa
- TRBJ2-5 TRBV9 - TGTGCCAGCAGCTCCAGGGGGGCAGAGACCCAGTACTTC CASSSRGAETQYF
TRBD1 TRBJ1-2 TRBV9 - TGTGCCAGCAGCGTAGGGGGACAGGGCTACACCTTC CASSVGGQGYTF
- TRBJ2-7 TRBV6-5 - TGTGCCGGCAGGCCTACAGGGAACGACCACTACGAGCAGTACTTC CAGRPTGNDHYEQYF
TRBD1 TRBJ2-3 TRBV9 - TGTGCCAGCAGCCTATGGACAGGGGAGACAGATACGCAGTATTTT CASSLWTGETDTQYF
- TRBJ2-3 TRBV7-8 - TGTGCCAGCAGCCGGGGGGCGTCGTTCACAGATACGCAGTATTTT CASSRGASFTDTQYF
TRBD2 TRBJ2-1 TRBV13 once TGTGCCAGCAGCTTGGGCGGGAGTATCAATGAGCAGTTCTTC CASSLGGSINEQFF
- TRBJ2-1 TRBV11-2 few TGTGCCAGCAGCTTAGATCTTTCTGAGCAGTTCTTC CASSLDLSEQFF
TRBD2 TRBJ2-3 TRBV19 once TGTGCCAGTAGTCAGGCTAGCGGGGGGTTCCGCACGCAGTATTTT CASSQASGGFRTQYF
- TRBJ1-1 TRBV30 once TGTGCCCATAGAGGGGGACGACAGAACACTGAAGCTTTCTTT CAHRGGRQNTEAFF
- TRBJ2-7 TRBV27 - TGTGCCAGCAGTTTATATACGCGAGGCGACGAGCAGTACTTC CASSLYTRGDEQYF
- TRBJ1-2 TRBV6-1 - TGTGCCAGCAGTGGGCAGGCCCATGGCTACACCTTC CASSGQAHGYTF
TRBD2 TRBJ2-3 TRBV7-2 - TGTGCCAGCAGCTTGACTAGCGGGGCAGCAGATACGCAGTATTTT CASSLTSGAADTQYF
- TRBJ2-3 TRBV6-5 - TGTGCCAGCAGAAGAACGACTAGCACAGATACGCAGTATTTT CASRRTTSTDTQYF
- TRBJ1-2 TRBV11-2 - TGTGCCAGCAGCTTAGACAGGGTGGGGTATGGCTACACCTTC CASSLDRVGYGYTF
TRBD2 TRBJ2-1 TRBV18 - TGTGCCAGCTCACCATTCGCTCGGGATAGCGGGGGCGAGCAGTTCTTC CASSPFARDSGGEQFF
- TRBJ2-7 TRBV4-1 - TGCGCCAGCAGCCAAGATGGTGTCAGCTCCTACGAGCAGTACTTC CASSQDGVSSYEQYF
TRBD1 TRBJ2-7 TRBV5-1 - TGCGCCAGCAGCCCGGGACAGGGAGGGACCTACGAGCAGTACTTC CASSPGQGGTYEQYF
TRBD1 TRBJ1-1 TRBV27 - TGTGCCAGCAGGGGACAGGGCAAAAGCGAAGCTTTCTTT CASRGQGKSEAFF
- TRBJ1-2 TRBV6-6 - TGTGCCAGCAGTTACTCCCGGGTAGGCTATGGCTACACCTTC CASSYSRVGYGYTF